The 8 T cell receptor beta chains below were found in one sample sequenced in a study of response to subunit inactivated influenza vaccine (dated by TCRdb to the late 2010s). Libraries came from RT-PCR. Instrument on record: Illumina HiSeq 2500. TCRdb reworked the public reads: Q25 trimming with fastp, MiXCR clone assembly, productive beta chains retained. CDR3 protein duplicates are merged, each entry listing the most common genes and DNA. The sample records about 570,000 distinct CDR3 sequences, roughly 12% of which are singletons. The top ten constitute approximately 10% of the sample. This same sample was also part of a study on T cells expressing NK-cell markers. Reported in the second study: TCR beta cDNA libraries were prepared using 5'RACE template switching, which introduced a universal primer site and unique molecular identifiers.

The source was PBMCs from blood, collected on the day of vaccination. The receptors originated from a man aged 50 to 60 who received an inactivated influenza vaccine. Donor details come from another sample of the same person, matched by shared clones.

This clonotype was found a few times. V is TRBV28 and J is TRBJ2-1; D is unresolved. The CDR3 loop spans 16 amino acids. V dropped 2 bases and J dropped 1 base, with 12 bases sitting between them. Germline V CDR1 and CDR2: MDHEN, SYDVKM. CDR3: CASSLVALQSYNEQFF. DNA for the CDR3: TGTGCCAGCAGTTTAGTGGCTCTACAATCCTACAATGAGCAGTTCTTC.

This clonotype was observed many times. This chain uses TRBV12-3 or TRBV12-4 with TRBJ2-2; TRBD2 aligns across 10 bases. The J segment lost 4 bases and the V segment lost 5 bases, leaving 10 bases of the junction unmatched. The CDR3 contains 17 residues. CDR3 sequence (DNA): TGTGCCAGCAGTATTAATAGCGGGGGGTATCGCACCGGGGAGCTGTTTTTT. Translated, it gives CASSINSGGYRTGELFF.

In its sample, this clonotype was seen a few times. V is TRBV4-2 and J is TRBJ1-1; a possible D gene is TRBD1 (6 bases). Trimming took 0 bases from V and 0 from J, leaving 14 bases between them. This CDR3 is 17 amino acids long. Germline-derived CDR1 and CDR2 are LGHNA and YNFKEQ. DNA of the CDR3: TGTGCCAGCAGCCAAGATCCCAGGGGCGATATGAACACTGAAGCTTTCTTT. Translated: CASSQDPRGDMNTEAFF.

This clonotype was picked up a small number of times. This chain links TRBV4-1 with TRBJ2-7; TRBD1 agrees at 9 bases. The CDR3 loop spans 13 amino acids. The germline V gene has CDR1 MGHRA and CDR2 YSYEKL. With V trimmed by 5 bases and J by 4 bases, 3 bases remained unmatched. The CDR3 sequence is CASSKGQGYEQYF. CDR3 DNA: TGCGCCAGCAGCAAAGGACAGGGGTACGAGCAGTACTTC.

This clonotype was counted many times. V usage is TRBV6-1 and J usage is TRBJ1-2, with D possibly being TRBD1 (5 bases). The CDR3 spans 12 residues. Trimming stripped 4 bases from V and 5 bases from J, with 8 bases between. The germline gives CDR1 MNHNS, CDR2 SASEGT. The CDR3 sequence is CASSAQDYGYTF. CDR3 coding DNA: TGTGCCAGCAGTGCACAGGATTATGGCTACACCTTC.

The V and J genes are TRBV18 and TRBJ2-7, with 10 bases fitting TRBD1. Germline values: CDR1 KGHSH, CDR2 LQKENI. The CDR3 consists of 17 residues. V shed 3 bases and J 0 bases; nucleotides not matched to a gene: 8. In DNA, the CDR3 is TGTGCCAGCTCACCCTCTCTGGGACAGGGGACCTCCTACGAGCAGTACTTC. Translated, it gives CASSPSLGQGTSYEQYF.

The V call is TRBV6-1, the J call TRBJ1-1; D uncertain. The CDR3 has 13 residues. V lost 5 bases to trimming and J lost 3 bases, with 10 bases between them. The germline CDR1 and CDR2 sequences are MNHNS and SASEGT. The CDR3 DNA follows: TGTGCCAGCAGTTACGGCGCTTACACTGAAGCTTTCTTT. It codes for CASSYGAYTEAFF.

The rearrangement joins TRBV6-5 to TRBJ1-2; 11 bases map to TRBD1. The CDR3 is 15 residues long. Losses at the gene ends were 1 base for V and 6 bases for J; bases not matched to a gene: 4. Germline CDR1 reads MNHEY; CDR2 reads SVGAGI. CDR3 in DNA: TGTGCCAGCAGTTACTACTCGGGACAGGGGGATGGCTACACCTTC. The encoded protein is CASSYYSGQGDGYTF.